This TCR beta chain was obtained from a study of response to subunit inactivated influenza vaccine. This clonotype was counted many times. The junction had 8 bases not matched to a gene; V was cut back by 3 bases and J by 5 bases. Germline-derived CDR1 and CDR2 are MDHEN and SYDVKM. The CDR3 has 16 residues. TCRdb independently ran MiXCR on the RT-PCR reads; one entry per CDR3 protein. The sample contains around 580,000 distinct CDR3 sequences, 10% to 15% of which appear only once. This TCR was sampled from a man aged 50 to 60 who received an inactivated influenza vaccine. The chain couples TRBV28 to TRBJ2-1; the match to TRBD2 covers 9 bases. Sequenced material: PBMCs from blood, taken on the day of vaccination. The CDR3 sequence is CASSFLRTSANNEQFF. In DNA form, the CDR3 reads TGTGCCAGCAGTTTTTTACGGACTAGCGCAAACAATGAGCAGTTCTTC.